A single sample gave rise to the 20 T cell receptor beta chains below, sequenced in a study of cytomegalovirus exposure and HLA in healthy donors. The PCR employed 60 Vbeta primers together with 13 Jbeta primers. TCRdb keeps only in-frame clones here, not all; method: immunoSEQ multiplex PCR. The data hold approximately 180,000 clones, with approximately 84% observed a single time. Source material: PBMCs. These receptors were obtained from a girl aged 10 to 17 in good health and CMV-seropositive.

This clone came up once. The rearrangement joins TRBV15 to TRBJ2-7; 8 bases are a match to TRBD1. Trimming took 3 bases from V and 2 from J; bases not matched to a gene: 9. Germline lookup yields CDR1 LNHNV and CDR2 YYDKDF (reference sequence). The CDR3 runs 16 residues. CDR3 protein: CATSRARTGFAYEQYF. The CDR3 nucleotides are TGTGCCACCAGCAGGGCCCGGACAGGGTTCGCCTACGAGCAGTACTTC.

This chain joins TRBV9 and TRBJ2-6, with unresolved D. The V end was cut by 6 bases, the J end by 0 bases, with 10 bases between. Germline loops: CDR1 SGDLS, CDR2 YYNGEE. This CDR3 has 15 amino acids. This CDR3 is CASTIRGSGANVLTF. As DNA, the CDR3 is TGTGCCAGCACTATCCGAGGCTCTGGGGCCAACGTCCTGACTTTC.

The CDR3 loop reads CASVAGGHPNEQFF. The CDR3, as DNA: TGTGCTAGTGTCGCGGGGGGGCACCCCAATGAGCAGTTCTTC. The J gene is TRBJ2-1, the V gene TRBV12-5; TRBD2 agrees at 9 bases. Looked up from germline, CDR1 is LGHNT and CDR2 is FRNRAP. Trimming cost V 7 bases and J 6 bases; bases outside gene matches: 7. The CDR3 consists of 14 residues. Variable domain in full (rest from reference TRBV12-5 and TRBJ2-1): DARVTQTPRHKVTEMGQEVTMRCQPILGHNTVFWYRQTMMQGLELLAYFRNRAPLDDSGMPKDRFSAEMPDATLATLKIQPSEPRDSAVYFCASVAGGHPNEQFFGPGTRLTVL.

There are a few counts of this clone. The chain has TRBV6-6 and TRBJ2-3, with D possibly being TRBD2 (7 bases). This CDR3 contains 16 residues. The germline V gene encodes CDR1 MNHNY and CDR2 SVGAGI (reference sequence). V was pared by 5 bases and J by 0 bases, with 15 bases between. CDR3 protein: CASSPPGGLSTDTQYF. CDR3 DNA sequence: TGTGCCAGCAGTCCCCCCGGGGGGCTGAGCACAGATACGCAGTATTTT.

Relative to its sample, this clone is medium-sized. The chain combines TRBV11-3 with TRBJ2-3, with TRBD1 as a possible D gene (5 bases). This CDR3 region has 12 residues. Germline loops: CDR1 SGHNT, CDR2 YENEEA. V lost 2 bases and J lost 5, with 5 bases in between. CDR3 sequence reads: CASSLQGDTQYF. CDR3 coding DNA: TGTGCCAGCAGCTTACAGGGAGATACGCAGTATTTT.

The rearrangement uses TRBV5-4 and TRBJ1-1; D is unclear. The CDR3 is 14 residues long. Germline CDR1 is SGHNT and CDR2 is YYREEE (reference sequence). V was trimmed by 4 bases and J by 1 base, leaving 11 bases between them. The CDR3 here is CASSGEVGNTEAFF. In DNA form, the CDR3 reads TGTGCCAGCAGCGGGGAGGTGGGGAACACTGAAGCTTTCTTT.

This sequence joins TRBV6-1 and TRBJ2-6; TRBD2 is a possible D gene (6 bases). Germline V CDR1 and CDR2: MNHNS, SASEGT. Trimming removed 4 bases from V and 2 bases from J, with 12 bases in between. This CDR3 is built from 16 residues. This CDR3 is CASSGGELTGANVLTF. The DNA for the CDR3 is TGTGCCAGCAGTGGGGGGGAACTGACTGGGGCCAACGTCCTGACTTTC.

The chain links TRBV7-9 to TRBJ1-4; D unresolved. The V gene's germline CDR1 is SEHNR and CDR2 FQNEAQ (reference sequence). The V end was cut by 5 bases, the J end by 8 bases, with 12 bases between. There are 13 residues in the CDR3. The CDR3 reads CASSPGSREKLFF. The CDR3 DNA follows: TGTGCCAGCAGCCCCGGGAGCCGCGAAAAACTGTTTTTT.

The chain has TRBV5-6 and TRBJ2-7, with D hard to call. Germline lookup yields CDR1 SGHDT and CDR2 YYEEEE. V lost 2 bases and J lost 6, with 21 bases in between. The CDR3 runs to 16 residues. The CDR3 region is CASSLFGPQISGEQYF. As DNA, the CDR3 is TGTGCCAGCAGCTTATTTGGCCCACAGATCTCTGGCGAGCAGTACTTC.

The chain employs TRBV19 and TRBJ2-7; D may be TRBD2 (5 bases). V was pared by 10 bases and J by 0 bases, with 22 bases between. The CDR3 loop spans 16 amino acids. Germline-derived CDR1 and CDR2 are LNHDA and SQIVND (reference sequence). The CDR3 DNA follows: TGTGCCACTGGGTCTTGGGCCAGTGGGAGCTCCTACGAGCAGTACTTC. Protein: CATGSWASGSSYEQYF.

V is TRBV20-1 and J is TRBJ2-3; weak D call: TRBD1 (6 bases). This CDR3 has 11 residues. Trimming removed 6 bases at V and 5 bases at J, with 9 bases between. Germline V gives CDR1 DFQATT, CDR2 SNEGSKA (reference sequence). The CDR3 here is CSAWDIDTQYF. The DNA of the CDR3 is TGCAGTGCATGGGACATAGATACGCAGTATTTT.

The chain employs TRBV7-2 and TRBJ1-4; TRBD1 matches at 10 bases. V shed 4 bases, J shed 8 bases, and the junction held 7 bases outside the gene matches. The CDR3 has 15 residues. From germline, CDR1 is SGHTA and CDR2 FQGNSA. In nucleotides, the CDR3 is TGTGCCAGCAGCTCTGACAGGGGGCGAGGCGAAAAACTGTTTTTT. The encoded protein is CASSSDRGRGEKLFF.

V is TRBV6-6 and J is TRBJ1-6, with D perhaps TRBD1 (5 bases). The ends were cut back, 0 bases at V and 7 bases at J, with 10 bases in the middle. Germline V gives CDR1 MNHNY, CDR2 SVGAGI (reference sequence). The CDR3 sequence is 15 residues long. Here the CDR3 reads CASSYSGDWNSPLHF. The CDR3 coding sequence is TGTGCCAGCAGTTACTCGGGGGACTGGAATTCACCCCTCCACTTT.

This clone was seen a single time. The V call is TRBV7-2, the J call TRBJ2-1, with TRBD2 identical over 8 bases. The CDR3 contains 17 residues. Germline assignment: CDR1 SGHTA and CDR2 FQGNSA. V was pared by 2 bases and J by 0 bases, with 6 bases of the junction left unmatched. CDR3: CASSLRAGGGSYNEQFF. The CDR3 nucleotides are TGTGCCAGCAGCTTACGGGCCGGGGGGGGCTCCTACAATGAGCAGTTCTTC.

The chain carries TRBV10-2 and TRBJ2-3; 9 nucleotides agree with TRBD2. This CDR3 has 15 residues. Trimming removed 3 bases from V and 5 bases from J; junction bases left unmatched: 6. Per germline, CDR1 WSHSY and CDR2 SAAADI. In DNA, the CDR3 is TGCGCCAGCAGTGAATTGGCGGGGGGGATAGATACGCAGTATTTT. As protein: CASSELAGGIDTQYF.

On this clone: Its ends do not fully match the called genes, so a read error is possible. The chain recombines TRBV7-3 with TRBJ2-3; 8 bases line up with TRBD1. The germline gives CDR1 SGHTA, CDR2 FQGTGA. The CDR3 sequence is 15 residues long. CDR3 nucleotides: TGTGCCAGCAGCTTAGATGCAGGGGGCACCGATACGCAGTATTTT. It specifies CASSLDAGGTDTQYF.

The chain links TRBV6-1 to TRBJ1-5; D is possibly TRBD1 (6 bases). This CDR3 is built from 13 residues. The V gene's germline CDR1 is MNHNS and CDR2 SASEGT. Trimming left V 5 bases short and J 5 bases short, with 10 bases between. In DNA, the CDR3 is TGTGCCAGCAGTATGAGGGGGTATCAGCCCCAGCATTTT. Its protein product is CASSMRGYQPQHF.

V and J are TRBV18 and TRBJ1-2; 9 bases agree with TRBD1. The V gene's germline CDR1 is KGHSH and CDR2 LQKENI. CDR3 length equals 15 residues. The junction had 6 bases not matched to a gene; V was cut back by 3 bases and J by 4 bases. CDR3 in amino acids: CASSPSGQGGYGYTF. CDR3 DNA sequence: TGTGCCAGCTCACCCTCGGGACAGGGCGGCTATGGCTACACCTTC.

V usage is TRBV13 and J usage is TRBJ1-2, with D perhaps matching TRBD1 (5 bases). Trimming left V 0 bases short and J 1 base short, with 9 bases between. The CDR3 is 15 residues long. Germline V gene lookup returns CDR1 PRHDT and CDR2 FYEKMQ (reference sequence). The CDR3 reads CASSLGLTDNYGYTF. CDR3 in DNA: TGTGCCAGCAGCTTAGGCCTGACAGATAACTATGGCTACACCTTC.

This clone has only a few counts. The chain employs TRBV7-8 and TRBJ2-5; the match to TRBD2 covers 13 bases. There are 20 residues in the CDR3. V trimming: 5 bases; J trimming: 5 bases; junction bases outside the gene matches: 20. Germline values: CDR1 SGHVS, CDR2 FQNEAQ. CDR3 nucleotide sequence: TGTGCCAGCAGCACCCGTTTTTTCCTGACTAGCGGGGGGCGTGTGGAGACCCAGTACTTC. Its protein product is CASSTRFFLTSGGRVETQYF.